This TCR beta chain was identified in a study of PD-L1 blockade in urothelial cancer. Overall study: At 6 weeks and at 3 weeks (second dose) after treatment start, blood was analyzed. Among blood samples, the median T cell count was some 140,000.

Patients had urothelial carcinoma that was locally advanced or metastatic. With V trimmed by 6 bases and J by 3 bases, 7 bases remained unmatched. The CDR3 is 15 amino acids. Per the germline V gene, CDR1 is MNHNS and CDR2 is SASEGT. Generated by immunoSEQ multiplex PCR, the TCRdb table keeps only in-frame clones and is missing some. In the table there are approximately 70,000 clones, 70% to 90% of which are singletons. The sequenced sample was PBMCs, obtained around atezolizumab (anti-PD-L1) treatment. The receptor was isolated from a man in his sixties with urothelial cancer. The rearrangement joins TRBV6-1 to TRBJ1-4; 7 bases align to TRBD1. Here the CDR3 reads CASRAGDRANEKLFF. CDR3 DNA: TGTGCCAGCAGGGCCGGGGACAGAGCTAATGAAAAACTGTTTTTT.